These 9 T cell receptor beta chains share one sample of origin, sequenced in a study of blood T cell repertoires in COVID-19 (dated by TCRdb to about 2020). The library was produced with the immunoSEQ multiplex PCR assay. Entries here come from immuneACCESS through TCRdb and include only in-frame sequences with V and J called. Some clones fail to appear in such tables; in the studies checked, an unresolved V gene covers under half of the shortfall, and the cause of the remainder is unknown. A total of roughly 340,000 clones appear in this sample, over 70% of them only once. The top ten clonotypes cover over 6% of the sample. What was sequenced was peripheral blood. These TCRs come from a woman in her 50s with COVID-19, enrolled during active disease.

Here the CDR3 reads CSVGRSPEPGIQYF. In nucleotides, the CDR3 is TGCAGCGTTGGACGGTCCCCAGAACCCGGGATTCAGTACTTC. The chain uses TRBV29-1 and TRBJ2-4; no clear D. The V gene's germline CDR1 is SQVTM and CDR2 ANQGSEA. CDR3 size: 14 residues. Trimming removed 4 bases from V and 10 bases from J, with 20 bases in between.

The chain couples TRBV7-2 to TRBJ2-2; D is perhaps TRBD2 (6 bases). Trimming stripped 3 bases from V and 5 bases from J, with 7 bases between. This CDR3 is 13 amino acids long. Germline values: CDR1 SGHTA, CDR2 FQGNSA. The CDR3 reads CASSLLATGELFF. CDR3 sequence (DNA): TGTGCCAGCAGCTTGCTAGCGACCGGGGAGCTGTTTTTT.

The chain uses TRBV15 and TRBJ1-4; 7 bases agree with TRBD1. The CDR3 loop spans 20 amino acids. CDR1 is LNHNV and CDR2 is YYDKDF in the germline V gene (reference sequence). The V segment lost 4 bases and the J segment 7 bases; nucleotides outside the gene matches: 24. CDR3 nucleotides: TGTGCCACCAGCACCCTATTTCCTATCAGACAGGGTCTGTCGGGTGAAAAACTGTTTTTT. Residues: CATSTLFPIRQGLSGEKLFF.

This chain connects TRBV6-5 to TRBJ1-6; D may be TRBD1 (6 bases). Trimming took 6 bases from V and 1 from J, leaving 10 bases between them. The CDR3 runs 15 residues. Germline V gene sequence: CDR1 MNHEY, CDR2 SVGAGI. The CDR3 loop is CASRKQGSYNSPLHF. CDR3 nucleotide sequence: TGTGCCAGCAGGAAACAGGGTTCCTATAATTCACCCCTCCACTTT.

The chain joins TRBV30 to TRBJ1-1; 7 bases fit TRBD1. V shed 0 bases, J shed 7 bases, and the junction held 5 bases outside the gene matches. CDR1 and CDR2 from the germline V gene are GTSNPN and SVGIG (reference sequence). This CDR3 has 13 residues. DNA for the CDR3: TGTGCCTGGAGTGTGAGGGGGCTGGGTGAAGCTTTCTTT. Its translation is CAWSVRGLGEAFF.

J is TRBJ1-2 and V is TRBV7-2; D unclear. Germline values: CDR1 SGHTA, CDR2 FQGNSA. The CDR3 sequence is 13 residues long. V dropped 0 bases and J dropped 8 bases, with 10 bases sitting between them. The CDR3 DNA follows: TGTGCCAGCAGCTTAGCGCGAACGGTCGGCTACACCTTC. It specifies CASSLARTVGYTF.

V usage is TRBV6-5 and J usage is TRBJ1-3; D is perhaps TRBD1 (6 bases). This CDR3 contains 11 residues. Germline values: CDR1 MNHEY, CDR2 SVGAGI. Trimming took off 5 bases at V and 16 bases at J, with 15 bases between the two ends. In DNA form, the CDR3 reads TGTGCCAGCAGTAACCGGGACATCCTCTATTTT. Amino acid sequence: CASSNRDILYF.

CDR3 bases: TGTGCCAGCTCACCTAGCGGAAGCTCCTACAATGAGCAGTTCTTC. The encoded protein is CASSPSGSSYNEQFF. The rearrangement joins TRBV18 to TRBJ2-1, with a possible D match to TRBD2 (6 bases). The CDR3 is made up of 15 amino acids. The germline V gene has CDR1 KGHSH and CDR2 LQKENI. The V end was cut by 3 bases, the J end by 0 bases, with 9 bases between.

This clone was counted only a few times. J is TRBJ1-2 and V is TRBV24-1; D might be TRBD1 (5 bases). V dropped 0 bases and J dropped 14 bases, with 15 bases sitting between them. The CDR3 sequence is 13 residues long. Germline loops: CDR1 KGHDR, CDR2 SFDVKD. The CDR3 sequence is CATSDLSDKEYTF. DNA of the CDR3: TGTGCCACCAGTGATTTGTCGGACAAGGAATATACCTTC.